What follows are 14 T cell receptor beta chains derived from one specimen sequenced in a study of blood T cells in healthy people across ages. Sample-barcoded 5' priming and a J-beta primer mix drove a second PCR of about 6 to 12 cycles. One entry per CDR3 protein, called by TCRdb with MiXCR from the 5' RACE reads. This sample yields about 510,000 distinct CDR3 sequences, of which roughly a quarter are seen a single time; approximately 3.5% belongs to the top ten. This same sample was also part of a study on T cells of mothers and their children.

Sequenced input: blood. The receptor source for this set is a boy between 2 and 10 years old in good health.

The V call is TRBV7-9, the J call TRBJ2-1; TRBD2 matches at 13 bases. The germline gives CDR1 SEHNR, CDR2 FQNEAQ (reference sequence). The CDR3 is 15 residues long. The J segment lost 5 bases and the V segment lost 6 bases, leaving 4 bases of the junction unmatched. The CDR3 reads CASSKTSGGHNEQFF. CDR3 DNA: TGTGCCAGCAGTAAGACTAGCGGGGGGCACAATGAGCAGTTCTTC.

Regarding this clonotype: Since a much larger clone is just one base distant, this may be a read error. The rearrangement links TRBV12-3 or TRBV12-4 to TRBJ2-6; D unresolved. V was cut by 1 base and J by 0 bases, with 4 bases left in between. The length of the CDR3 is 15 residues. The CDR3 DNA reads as TGTGCCAGCAGTTTAGGGGACTCTGGGGCCAACGTCCTGACTTTC. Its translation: CASSLGDSGANVLTF.

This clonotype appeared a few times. CDR3 sequence (DNA): TGCAGTGCTAACCTTCCCTACGAGCAGTACTTC. Translation: CSANLPYEQYF. The chain recombines TRBV20-1 with TRBJ2-5; D is unresolved. The J call may not be correct, given that the DNA end is closer to TRBJ2-7. This CDR3 comprises 11 residues. The germline CDR1 and CDR2 sequences are DFQATT and SNEGSKA (reference sequence).

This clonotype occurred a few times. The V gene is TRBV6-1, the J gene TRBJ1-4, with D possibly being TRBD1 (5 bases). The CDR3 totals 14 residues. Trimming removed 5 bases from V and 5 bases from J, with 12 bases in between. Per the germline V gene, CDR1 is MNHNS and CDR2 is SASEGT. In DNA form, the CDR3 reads TGTGCCAGCAGTCAAGGGGTCCTCAATGAAAAACTGTTTTTT. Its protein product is CASSQGVLNEKLFF.

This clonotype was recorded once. The CDR3 is CASSVKGGTSGFRSYNEQFF. The CDR3 DNA reads TGTGCCAGCAGCGTCAAGGGGGGGACTAGCGGGTTTCGCTCCTACAATGAGCAGTTCTTC. The chain carries TRBV9 and TRBJ2-1, with 12 nucleotides matching TRBD2. Germline V gene sequence: CDR1 SGDLS, CDR2 YYNGEE. The CDR3 is 20 residues long. The junction had 12 bases not matched to a gene; V was cut back by 2 bases and J by 0 bases.

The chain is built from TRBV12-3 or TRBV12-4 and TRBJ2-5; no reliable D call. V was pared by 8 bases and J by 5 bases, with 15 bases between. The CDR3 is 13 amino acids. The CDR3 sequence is CASGPPLGETQYF. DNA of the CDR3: TGTGCCAGCGGCCCCCCTTTGGGGGAGACCCAGTACTTC.

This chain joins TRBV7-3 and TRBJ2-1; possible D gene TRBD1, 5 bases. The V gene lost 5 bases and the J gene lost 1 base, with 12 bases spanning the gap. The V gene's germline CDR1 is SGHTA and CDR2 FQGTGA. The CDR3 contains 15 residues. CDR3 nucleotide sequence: TGTGCCAGCAGCCCAGGGATTGGGTCCTACAATGAGCAGTTCTTC. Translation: CASSPGIGSYNEQFF.

CDR3 sequence: CASSGSGMGNSPLHF. The CDR3 coding sequence is TGTGCCAGCAGCGGCTCGGGTATGGGTAATTCACCCCTCCACTTT. The chain has TRBV7-2 and TRBJ1-6; no clear D. Trimming removed 5 bases from V and 6 bases from J, with 14 bases in between. The length of the CDR3 is 15 residues. From germline, CDR1 is SGHTA and CDR2 FQGNSA.

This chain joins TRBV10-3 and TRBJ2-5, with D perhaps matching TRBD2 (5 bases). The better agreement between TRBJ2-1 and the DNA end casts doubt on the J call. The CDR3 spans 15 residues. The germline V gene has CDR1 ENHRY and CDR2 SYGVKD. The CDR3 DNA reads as TGTGCCATCAGTGAGTCGATAGCTAGCCTACATGAGCAGTTCTTC. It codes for CAISESIASLHEQFF.

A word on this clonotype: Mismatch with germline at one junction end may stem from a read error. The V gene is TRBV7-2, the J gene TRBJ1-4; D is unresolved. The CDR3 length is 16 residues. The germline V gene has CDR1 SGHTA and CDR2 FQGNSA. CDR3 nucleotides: TGTTCCAGCAGTCTAGGTTCGGCGGGCCATAATGAAAAACTGTTTTTT. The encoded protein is CSSSLGSAGHNEKLFF.

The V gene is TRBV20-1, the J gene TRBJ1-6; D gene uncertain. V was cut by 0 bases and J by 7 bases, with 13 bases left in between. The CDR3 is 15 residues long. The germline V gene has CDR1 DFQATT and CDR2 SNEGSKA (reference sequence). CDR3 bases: TGCAGTGCTAGAGATGATCCGGGTGCCAATTCACCCCTCCACTTT. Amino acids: CSARDDPGANSPLHF.

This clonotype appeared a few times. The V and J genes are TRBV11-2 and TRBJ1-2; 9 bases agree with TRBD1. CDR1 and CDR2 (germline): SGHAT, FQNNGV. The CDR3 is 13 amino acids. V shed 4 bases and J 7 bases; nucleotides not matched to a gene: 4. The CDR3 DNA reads TGTGCCAGCAGCTCGGGACAGGGTTTTGGCTACACCTTC. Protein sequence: CASSSGQGFGYTF.

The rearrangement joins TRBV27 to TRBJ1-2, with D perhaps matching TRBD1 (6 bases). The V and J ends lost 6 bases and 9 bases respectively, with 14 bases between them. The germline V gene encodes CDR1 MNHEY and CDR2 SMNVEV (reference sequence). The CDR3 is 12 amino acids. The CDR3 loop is CASSEQTGRYTF. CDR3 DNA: TGTGCCAGCAGCGAACAGACAGGACGCTACACCTTC.

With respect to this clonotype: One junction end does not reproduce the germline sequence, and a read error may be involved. This CDR3 is CAASRDRAKETQYF. For the CDR3, the DNA is TGTGCCGCCAGCAGAGATAGAGCGAAAGAGACCCAGTACTTC. The chain combines TRBV15 with TRBJ2-7; D is ambiguous. The closer fit of TRBJ2-5 to the DNA end suggests the J call may be wrong. The CDR3 totals 14 residues. Germline V gene sequence: CDR1 LNHNV, CDR2 YYDKDF (reference sequence).